This TCR beta chain came from a study of blood T cell repertoires in COVID-19. About the study: Donors in the United States, Italy and Spain gave samples during acute or convalescent COVID-19. The analysed material was cDNA or gDNA that came from T cells, B-cell-depleted T cells, or PBMCs.

Profiling relied on immunoSEQ multiplex PCR, and the TCRdb table lists in-frame clones only, not all of them. The repertoire consists of around 58,000 clones, with 80% to 90% occurring once and the leading ten covering about 4%. Sequencing was performed on PBMCs or T cells enriched from blood (not recorded which). This TCR was sampled from a woman aged 40-49 years with acute COVID-19.

CDR3 DNA sequence: TGTGCCAGCAGCTCTTCTCGGGGGTTACACAATGAGCAGTTCTTC. Amino acids: CASSSSRGLHNEQFF. The gene calls are TRBV11-3 and TRBJ2-1, with a tentative D call TRBD2 (6 bases). The ends were cut back, 4 bases at V and 5 bases at J, with 15 bases in the middle. Germline CDR1 reads SGHNT; CDR2 reads YENEEA. This CDR3 contains 15 residues.